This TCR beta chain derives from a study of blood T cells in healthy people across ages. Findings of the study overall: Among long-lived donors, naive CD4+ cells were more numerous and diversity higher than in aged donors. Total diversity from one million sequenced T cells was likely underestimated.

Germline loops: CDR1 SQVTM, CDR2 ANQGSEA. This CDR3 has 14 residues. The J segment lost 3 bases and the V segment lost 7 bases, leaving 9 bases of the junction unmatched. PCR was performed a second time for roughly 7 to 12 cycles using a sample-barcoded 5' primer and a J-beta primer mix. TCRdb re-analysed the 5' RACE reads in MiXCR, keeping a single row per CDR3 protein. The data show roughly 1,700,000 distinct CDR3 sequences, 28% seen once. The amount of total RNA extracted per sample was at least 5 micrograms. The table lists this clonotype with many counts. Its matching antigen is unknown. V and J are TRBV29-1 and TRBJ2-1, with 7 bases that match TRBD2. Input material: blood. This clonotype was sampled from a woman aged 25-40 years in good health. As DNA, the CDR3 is TGCAGCGGGGAGGGGCAGGGTTTCTACAATGAGCAGTTCTTC. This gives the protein CSGEGQGFYNEQFF.